This TCR beta chain was recovered during a study of spatial heterogeneity in lung cancer (dated by TCRdb to about 2019). Regarding the complete study: Beta-chain transcripts were consistently detected in greater numbers than alpha-chain transcripts, which likely reflects a higher abundance of beta-chain transcripts. In the raw uncorrected reads, each unique combination of TCR and UMI appeared more than ten times on average. The study quantitatively compared TCR alpha and beta repertoires across multiple tumor regions, matched nontumor lung and blood in non-small cell lung cancer. Nonsynonymous mutation counts, determined by whole-exome sequencing of tumor tissue, were related to TCR repertoire features. At surgery, 220 tumor regions, 64 matched nontumor lung samples and more than 55 PBMC samples were TCR-sequenced for both alpha and beta chains.

Summary of the overall study and its limitations: Ubiquitous expanded tumor TCRs showed up in blood more often at tumor resection than at routine follow-up. Additional single-cell paired TCR alpha and beta sequencing was considered necessary to confirm, at a functional level, the hypothesis that regional TCRs recognize regional mutations.

Library preparation was by 5' RACE. Reads for this sample came from a NextSeq 500. To allow correction of PCR and sequencing errors, the TCR library protocol tagged every TCR cDNA molecule with a unique molecular identifier. Turning to the authors' computational methods: TCR identification, UMI-based error correction and CDR3 extraction were all carried out with Decombinator tools. TCRs above a frequency of 2 per 1,000, corresponding to the top 1% of the tumor frequency distribution, were defined as expanded. Renyi diversity was computed with the R vegan package after each repertoire had been subsampled 100 times to 5,000 TCRs. CDR3 similarity networks were built from amino acid triplet string-kernel similarity, connecting CDR3s with pairwise similarity above 0.82. TCRdb took the public reads, trimmed them with fastp at Q25, ran MiXCR for clone calling and kept in-frame beta chains. Each entry is one CDR3 protein sequence, shown with its most common DNA and genes. The V and J calls follow TCRdb's processing rather than the paper's. This sample gives some 70,000 distinct CDR3 sequences in total; roughly 13% of them show up just once. The ten largest clones take up 7.2% of the sample.

The CDR3 contains 13 residues, cysteine and phenylalanine counted. Only CDR3 DNA is held: 39 bases, read in frame from base 1. CDR1 is given as DFQATT and CDR2 as SNEGSKA, both from the germline V gene (reference sequence). The junction shows trimming of 1 base on V and 5 bases on J, plus 9 bases between the germline ends. About this clonotype itself: It lacks a known antigen. Base qualities are not recorded, but no much larger clone differs from it by a single base.

The time point label corresponds to: sample taken at primary tumor resection. TCR sequencing used whole RNA extracted from tumor and nontumor lung tissue, or from cryopreserved PBMC samples, without cell sorting. Donors were 65 to 85 patients with early-stage, untreated non-small cell lung cancer from the lung TRACERx cohort. Patients were selected for TCR sequencing only if sufficient RNA was available from at least two tumor regions. Rearrangement joined TRBV20-1 to TRBJ1-5; the D gene lacks a confident call. The TCR originated in a male donor with early-stage non-small cell lung cancer. This specimen was PBMCs, taken at surgery. The sequenced DNA: TGCAGTGCTAGAGGGTCAGTCGATCAGCCCCAGCATTTT. It translates as CSARGSVDQPQHF.